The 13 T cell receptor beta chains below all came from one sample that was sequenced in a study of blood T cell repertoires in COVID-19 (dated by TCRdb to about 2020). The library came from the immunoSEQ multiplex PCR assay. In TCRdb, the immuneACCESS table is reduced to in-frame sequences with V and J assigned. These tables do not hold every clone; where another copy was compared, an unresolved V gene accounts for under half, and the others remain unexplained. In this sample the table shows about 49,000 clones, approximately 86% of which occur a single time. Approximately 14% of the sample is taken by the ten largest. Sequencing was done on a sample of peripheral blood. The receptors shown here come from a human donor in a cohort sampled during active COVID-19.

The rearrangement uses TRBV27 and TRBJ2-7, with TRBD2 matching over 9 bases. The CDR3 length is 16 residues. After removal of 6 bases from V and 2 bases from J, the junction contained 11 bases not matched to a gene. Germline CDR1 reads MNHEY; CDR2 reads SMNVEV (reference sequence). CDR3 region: CASRPIAGAPTYEQYF. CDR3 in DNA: TGTGCCAGCAGGCCCATAGCGGGAGCCCCCACCTACGAGCAGTACTTC.

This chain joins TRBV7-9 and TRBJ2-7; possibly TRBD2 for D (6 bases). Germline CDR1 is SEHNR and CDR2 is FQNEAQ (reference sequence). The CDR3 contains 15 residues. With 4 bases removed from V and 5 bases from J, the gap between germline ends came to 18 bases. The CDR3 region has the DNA TGTGCCAGCAGCTCGCCGGGGGTGAGGGGCCACGAGCAGTACTTC. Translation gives CASSSPGVRGHEQYF. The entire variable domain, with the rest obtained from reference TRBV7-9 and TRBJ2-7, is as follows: DTGVSQNPRHKITKRGQNVTFRCDPISEHNRLYWYRQTLGQGPEFLTYFQNEAQLEKSRLLSDRFSAERPKGSFSTLEIQRTEQGDSAMYLCASSSPGVRGHEQYFGPGTRLTVT.

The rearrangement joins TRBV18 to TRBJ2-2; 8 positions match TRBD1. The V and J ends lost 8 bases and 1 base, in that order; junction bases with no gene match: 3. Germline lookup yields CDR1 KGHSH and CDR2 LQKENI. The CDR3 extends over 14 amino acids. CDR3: CASAGQGNTGELFF. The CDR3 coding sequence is TGTGCCAGCGCCGGACAGGGGAACACCGGGGAGCTGTTTTTT.

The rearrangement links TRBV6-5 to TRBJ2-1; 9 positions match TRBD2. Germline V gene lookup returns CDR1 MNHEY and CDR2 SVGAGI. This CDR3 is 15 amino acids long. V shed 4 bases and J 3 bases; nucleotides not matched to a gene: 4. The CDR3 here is CASSSAGGYYNEQFF. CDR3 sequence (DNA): TGTGCCAGCAGTTCAGCGGGGGGATACTACAATGAGCAGTTCTTC.

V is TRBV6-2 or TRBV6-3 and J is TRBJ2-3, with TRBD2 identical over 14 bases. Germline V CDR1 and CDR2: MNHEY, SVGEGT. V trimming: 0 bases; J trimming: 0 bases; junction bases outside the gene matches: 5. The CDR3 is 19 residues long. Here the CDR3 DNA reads TGTGCCAGCAGTTACTCGACTAGCGGGAGGGCCGGTAGCACAGATACGCAGTATTTT. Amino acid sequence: CASSYSTSGRAGSTDTQYF.

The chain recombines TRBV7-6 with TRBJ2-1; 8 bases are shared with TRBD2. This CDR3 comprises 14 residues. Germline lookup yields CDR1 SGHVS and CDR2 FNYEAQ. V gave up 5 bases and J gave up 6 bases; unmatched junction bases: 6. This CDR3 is CASSTRGGGNEQFF. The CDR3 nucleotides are TGTGCCAGCAGCACCCGGGGGGGCGGCAATGAGCAGTTCTTC.

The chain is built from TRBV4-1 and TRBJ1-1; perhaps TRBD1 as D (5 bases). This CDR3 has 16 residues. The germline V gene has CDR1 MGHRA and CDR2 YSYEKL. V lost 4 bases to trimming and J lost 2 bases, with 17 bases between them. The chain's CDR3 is CASSPLYRGLNTEAFF. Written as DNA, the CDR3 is TGCGCCAGCAGCCCTCTTTACCGGGGACTAAACACTGAAGCTTTCTTT.

In DNA form, the CDR3 reads TGCAGCGTTGTCCCACACACTAGCGGGAGGGCCAATGAGCAGTTCTTC. Translation gives CSVVPHTSGRANEQFF. V and J are TRBV29-1 and TRBJ2-1; 13 positions match TRBD2. The ends lost 4 bases at V and 6 bases at J; junction bases unmatched: 9. Germline CDR1 and CDR2: SQVTM and ANQGSEA. CDR3 size: 16 residues.

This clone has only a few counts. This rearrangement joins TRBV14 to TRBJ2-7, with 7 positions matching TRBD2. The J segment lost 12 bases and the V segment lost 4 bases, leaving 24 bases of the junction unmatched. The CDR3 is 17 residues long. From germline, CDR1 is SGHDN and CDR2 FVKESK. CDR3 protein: CASSLLRLVGGPWLSYF. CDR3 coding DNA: TGTGCCAGCAGCCTCCTCCGATTGGTGGGAGGGCCATGGCTTTCGTACTTC.

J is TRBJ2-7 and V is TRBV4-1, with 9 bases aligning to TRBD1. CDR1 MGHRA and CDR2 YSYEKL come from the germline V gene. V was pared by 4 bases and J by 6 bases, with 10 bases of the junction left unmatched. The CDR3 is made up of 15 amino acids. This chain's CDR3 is CASSRPGQGAGEQYF. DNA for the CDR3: TGCGCCAGCAGCCGACCGGGACAGGGTGCAGGCGAGCAGTACTTC.

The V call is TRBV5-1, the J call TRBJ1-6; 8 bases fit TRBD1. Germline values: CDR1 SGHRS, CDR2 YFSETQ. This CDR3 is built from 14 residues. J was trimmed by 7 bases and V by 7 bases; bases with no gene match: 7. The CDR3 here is CASGERTGNSPLHF. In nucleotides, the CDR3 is TGCGCCAGCGGGGAGAGGACAGGGAATTCACCCCTCCACTTT. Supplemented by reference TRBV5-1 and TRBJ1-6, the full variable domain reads KAGVTQTPRYLIKTRGQQVTLSCSPISGHRSVSWYQQTPGQGLQFLFEYFSETQRNKGNFPGRFSGRQFSNSRSEMNVSTLELGDSALYLCASGERTGNSPLHFGNGTRLTVT.

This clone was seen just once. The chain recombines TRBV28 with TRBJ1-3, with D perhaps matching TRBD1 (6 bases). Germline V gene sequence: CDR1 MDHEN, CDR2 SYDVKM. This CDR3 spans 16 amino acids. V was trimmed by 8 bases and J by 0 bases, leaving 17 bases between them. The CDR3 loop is CASWGRGHDSGNTIYF. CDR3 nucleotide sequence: TGTGCCAGCTGGGGTAGGGGACACGACTCTGGAAACACCATATATTTT. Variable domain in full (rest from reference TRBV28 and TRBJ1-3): DVKVTQSSRYLVKRTGEKVFLECVQDMDHENMFWYRQDPGLGLRLIYFSYDVKMKEKGDIPEGYSVSREKKERFSLILESASTNQTSMYLCASWGRGHDSGNTIYFGEGSWLTVV.

The CDR3 here is CATTAGPPYEQYF. The CDR3 DNA follows: TGTGCCACCACCGCGGGCCCTCCCTACGAGCAGTACTTC. The chain joins TRBV15 to TRBJ2-7; possible D gene TRBD2, 5 bases. There are 13 residues in the CDR3. From germline, CDR1 is LNHNV and CDR2 YYDKDF (reference sequence). Trimming shortened V by 7 bases and J by 2 bases, and 12 bases separated the two germline ends.